This T cell receptor beta chain was obtained from a study of PD-L1 blockade in urothelial cancer. CDR1 is MDHEN, CDR2 SYDVKM, per germline. This CDR3 is 15 amino acids long. The V gene lost 5 bases and the J gene lost 6 bases, with 17 bases spanning the gap. Profiling relied on immunoSEQ multiplex PCR, and the TCRdb table lists in-frame clones only, not all of them. Of under 30,000 clones detected, approximately 81% appear once; the ten largest clones hold 9.6%. Sequenced here: PBMCs, sampled around atezolizumab (anti-PD-L1) treatment. This receptor was taken from a man between 65 and 85 years old with urothelial cancer. The chain combines TRBV28 with TRBJ2-1; D is undetermined. The CDR3 sequence is CASSPTVAAGNEQFF. CDR3 nucleotide sequence: TGTGCCAGCAGTCCGACCGTAGCAGCCGGCAATGAGCAGTTCTTC.